Listed below are T cell receptor beta chains from one sample, sequenced in a study of blood T cell repertoires in COVID-19. Method: immunoSEQ multiplex PCR; TCRdb's copy keeps in-frame clones and lacks some. The sample lists about 50,000 clones, 70% to 90% occurring once. Sample: peripheral blood. These receptors all come from a human donor in a cohort sampled during active COVID-19. CDR3s include the opening cysteine and the closing phenylalanine or tryptophan. The order of the fields is CDR3 protein, CDR3 DNA, V gene, D gene, J gene, clone size. A D gene is named only where the DNA matches it firmly. Size tells how often a clone was seen (once, few, many) or the class of an expanded clone, and some rows leave it out.

CDR3aa: CASSDRGPGNTEAFF
CDR3nt: TGTGCCAGCAGCGACAGGGGGCCGGGGAACACTGAAGCTTTCTTT
v_gene: TRBV6-2/TRBV6-3
d_gene: TRBD1
j_gene: TRBJ1-1
abundance: NA

CDR3aa: CASSKGQGKNSPLHF
CDR3nt: TGTGCCAGCAGCAAGGGACAGGGGAAGAATTCACCCCTCCACTTT
v_gene: TRBV9
d_gene: TRBD1
j_gene: TRBJ1-6
abundance: NA

CDR3aa: CASSLEGGPGHDEQFF
CDR3nt: TGTGCCAGCAGCTTAGAGGGAGGGCCGGGCCACGATGAGCAGTTCTTC
v_gene: TRBV11-3
d_gene: TRBD2
j_gene: TRBJ2-1
abundance: NA

CDR3aa: CASKQGANSGNTIYF
CDR3nt: TGTGCCAGCAAGCAGGGGGCCAACTCTGGAAACACCATATATTTT
v_gene: TRBV11-3
d_gene: TRBD1
j_gene: TRBJ1-3
abundance: NA

CDR3aa: CASSFGAHGGGDQETQYF
CDR3nt: TGCGCCAGCAGCTTTGGGGCCCACGGCGGGGGGGACCAAGAGACCCAGTACTTC
v_gene: TRBV5-1
d_gene: TRBD2
j_gene: TRBJ2-5
abundance: NA

CDR3aa: CASSSGSDTEAFF
CDR3nt: TGTGCCAGCAGCTCGGGGAGTGACACTGAAGCTTTCTTT
v_gene: TRBV9
d_gene: NA
j_gene: TRBJ1-1
abundance: NA

CDR3aa: CSVTLAIGGGYTF
CDR3nt: TGCAGCGTTACCCTGGCTATAGGCGGTGGCTACACCTTC
v_gene: TRBV29-1
d_gene: NA
j_gene: TRBJ1-2
abundance: NA

CDR3aa: CASSPRTGGTETQYF
CDR3nt: TGTGCCAGTAGTCCTCGGACAGGGGGGACAGAGACCCAGTACTTC
v_gene: TRBV19
d_gene: TRBD1
j_gene: TRBJ2-5
abundance: NA

CDR3aa: CASSIQGGQETQYF
CDR3nt: TGTGCCAGCAGCATTCAGGGGGGCCAAGAGACCCAGTACTTC
v_gene: TRBV2
d_gene: NA
j_gene: TRBJ2-5
abundance: NA

CDR3aa: CASSSTSGAYNEQFF
CDR3nt: TGTGCCAGCAGCTCTACTAGCGGGGCCTACAATGAGCAGTTCTTC
v_gene: TRBV5-6
d_gene: TRBD2
j_gene: TRBJ2-1
abundance: NA

CDR3aa: CASCLGGTTLTEQYF
CDR3nt: TGTGCCAGCTGCCTTGGGGGGACTACTCTTACAGAGCAGTACTTC
v_gene: TRBV27
d_gene: TRBD2
j_gene: TRBJ2-7
abundance: NA

CDR3aa: CASSYLLGGVNYGYTF
CDR3nt: TGTGCCAGCAGTTACCTCCTCGGCGGGGTTAACTATGGCTACACCTTC
v_gene: TRBV6-6
d_gene: NA
j_gene: TRBJ1-2
abundance: NA

CDR3aa: CASSIEGTAFNTEAFF
CDR3nt: TGTGCCAGTAGTATAGAGGGGACAGCGTTTAACACTGAAGCTTTCTTT
v_gene: TRBV19
d_gene: TRBD1
j_gene: TRBJ1-1
abundance: NA

CDR3aa: CASSHQGAGGLEQYF
CDR3nt: TGTGCCAGCAGCCACCAGGGAGCGGGGGGGCTCGAGCAGTACTTC
v_gene: TRBV14
d_gene: TRBD2
j_gene: TRBJ2-7
abundance: NA

CDR3aa: CASSLEGGKGEQYF
CDR3nt: TGCGCCAGCAGCTTGGAAGGGGGAAAGGGCGAGCAGTACTTC
v_gene: TRBV5-1
d_gene: NA
j_gene: TRBJ2-7
abundance: NA

CDR3aa: CASSPSGTGHYEQYF
CDR3nt: TGTGCCAGCTCACCATCCGGGACAGGACATTACGAGCAGTACTTC
v_gene: TRBV18
d_gene: TRBD1
j_gene: TRBJ2-7
abundance: NA

CDR3aa: CASSPLWGRMDYGYTF
CDR3nt: TGTGCCAGCAGCCCCCTGTGGGGGCGGATGGACTATGGCTACACCTTC
v_gene: TRBV11-3
d_gene: NA
j_gene: TRBJ1-2
abundance: NA

CDR3aa: CASRIPGLASPSGSYNEQFF
CDR3nt: TGTGCCAGCAGAATCCCGGGACTAGCATCACCCTCCGGCTCCTACAATGAGCAGTTCTTC
v_gene: TRBV6-7
d_gene: TRBD2
j_gene: TRBJ2-1
abundance: NA

CDR3aa: CASSPDTSGVYEQYF
CDR3nt: TGTGCCAGCAGCCCTGACACTAGCGGGGTTTACGAGCAGTACTTC
v_gene: TRBV5-4
d_gene: TRBD2
j_gene: TRBJ2-7
abundance: NA

CDR3aa: CASSENPGRLGSYNEQFF
CDR3nt: TGTGCCAGCAGTGAAAACCCAGGGCGCCTAGGGTCCTACAATGAGCAGTTCTTC
v_gene: TRBV25-1
d_gene: NA
j_gene: TRBJ2-1
abundance: NA

CDR3aa: CASSQSPGLNTGELFF
CDR3nt: TGCGCCAGCAGCCAAAGTCCGGGACTAAACACCGGGGAGCTGTTTTTT
v_gene: TRBV4-3
d_gene: TRBD2
j_gene: TRBJ2-2
abundance: NA

CDR3aa: CASSPSGGSGGYTF
CDR3nt: TGTGCCAGCAGCCCGTCAGGGGGCAGCGGTGGCTACACCTTC
v_gene: TRBV3-1/TRBV3-2
d_gene: TRBD1
j_gene: TRBJ1-2
abundance: NA

CDR3aa: CASSLGSGRAQETQYF
CDR3nt: TGTGCCAGCAGCTTGGGGAGCGGGAGGGCCCAAGAGACCCAGTACTTC
v_gene: TRBV5-8
d_gene: TRBD2
j_gene: TRBJ2-5
abundance: NA

CDR3aa: CASRRTDSSTDTQYF
CDR3nt: TGTGCCAGTAGAAGGACGGACTCTAGCACAGATACGCAGTATTTT
v_gene: TRBV19
d_gene: NA
j_gene: TRBJ2-3
abundance: NA

CDR3aa: CASSTVQAGNEQFF
CDR3nt: TGTGCCAGCAGCACCGTTCAGGCGGGCAATGAGCAGTTCTTC
v_gene: TRBV7-9
d_gene: NA
j_gene: TRBJ2-1
abundance: NA

CDR3aa: CASSSPARVGYGYTF
CDR3nt: TGTGCCAGCAGTTCCCCGGCCAGGGTGGGTTATGGCTACACCTTC
v_gene: TRBV28
d_gene: NA
j_gene: TRBJ1-2
abundance: once

CDR3aa: CASSQDWASRETQYF
CDR3nt: TGTGCCAGCAGCCAAGATTGGGCTAGCAGGGAGACCCAGTACTTC
v_gene: TRBV3-1/TRBV3-2
d_gene: NA
j_gene: TRBJ2-5
abundance: NA

CDR3aa: CASSLRGGDNEQFF
CDR3nt: TGTGCCAGCAGTCTTAGAGGAGGGGACAATGAGCAGTTCTTC
v_gene: TRBV3-1/TRBV3-2
d_gene: NA
j_gene: TRBJ2-1
abundance: NA

CDR3aa: CASSYSRGTNYGYTF
CDR3nt: TGTGCCAGCAGTTACAGTCGGGGAACTAACTATGGCTACACCTTC
v_gene: TRBV6-2/TRBV6-3
d_gene: NA
j_gene: TRBJ1-2
abundance: NA

CDR3aa: CASSPGLASNTGELFF
CDR3nt: TGTGCCAGCTCACCGGGACTAGCGTCGAACACCGGGGAGCTGTTTTTT
v_gene: TRBV18
d_gene: TRBD2
j_gene: TRBJ2-2
abundance: NA

CDR3aa: CASSLGSLTSGPYNEQFF
CDR3nt: TGTGCCAGCAGCTTAGGGTCCCTGACTAGCGGACCCTACAATGAGCAGTTCTTC
v_gene: TRBV11-3
d_gene: TRBD2
j_gene: TRBJ2-1
abundance: NA

CDR3aa: CASSLAGLNNQPQHF
CDR3nt: TGTGCCAGCAGCTTAGCGGGGCTCAACAATCAGCCCCAGCATTTT
v_gene: TRBV7-8
d_gene: NA
j_gene: TRBJ1-5
abundance: NA

CDR3aa: CASSLRGGTGWNEQFF
CDR3nt: TGTGCCAGCAGCTTGAGAGGGGGGACAGGGTGGAATGAGCAGTTCTTC
v_gene: TRBV5-6
d_gene: TRBD1
j_gene: TRBJ2-1
abundance: medium-sized

CDR3aa: CASSPRTVETQYF
CDR3nt: TGTGCCAGCAGCCCTAGGACAGTAGAGACCCAGTACTTC
v_gene: TRBV7-9
d_gene: NA
j_gene: TRBJ2-5
abundance: NA

CDR3aa: CAPSRQEQGQYF
CDR3nt: TGCGCCCCCTCCCGGCAGGAGCAGGGGCAGTACTTC
v_gene: TRBV10-1
d_gene: NA
j_gene: TRBJ2-7
abundance: NA

CDR3aa: CASSLRDPGEQYF
CDR3nt: TGTGCCAGCAGTCTCCGGGATCCGGGGGAGCAGTACTTC
v_gene: TRBV12-3/TRBV12-4
d_gene: NA
j_gene: TRBJ2-7
abundance: NA

CDR3aa: CASSLAATNEKLFF
CDR3nt: TGTGCCAGCAGCTTAGCCGCAACTAATGAAAAACTGTTTTTT
v_gene: TRBV7-2
d_gene: NA
j_gene: TRBJ1-4
abundance: NA

CDR3aa: CATSDAGTSGPTYNEQFF
CDR3nt: TGTGCCACCAGTGATGCCGGGACTAGCGGGCCGACCTACAATGAGCAGTTCTTC
v_gene: TRBV24-1
d_gene: TRBD2
j_gene: TRBJ2-1
abundance: NA

CDR3aa: CAWGGRETQYF
CDR3nt: TGTGCCTGGGGAGGGAGGGAGACCCAGTACTTC
v_gene: TRBV30
d_gene: NA
j_gene: TRBJ2-5
abundance: NA

CDR3aa: CASSYNMDRVGTDTQYF
CDR3nt: TGTGCCAGCAGTTATAACATGGACAGGGTTGGGACAGATACGCAGTATTTT
v_gene: TRBV2
d_gene: TRBD1
j_gene: TRBJ2-3
abundance: NA

CDR3aa: CASARGGAPGELFF
CDR3nt: TGTGCCAGCGCTCGCGGGGGGGCTCCCGGGGAGCTGTTTTTT
v_gene: TRBV28
d_gene: TRBD2
j_gene: TRBJ2-2
abundance: NA

CDR3aa: CASSGSPGQGKVYSQFF
CDR3nt: TGTGCCAGCAGTGGTTCTCCGGGACAGGGGAAGGTTTATTCTCAGTTCTTC
v_gene: TRBV6-1
d_gene: TRBD1
j_gene: TRBJ2-1
abundance: NA

CDR3aa: CASQTAGGGNEQFF
CDR3nt: TGTGCCAGTCAAACTGCCGGCGGGGGCAATGAGCAGTTCTTC
v_gene: TRBV27
d_gene: TRBD2
j_gene: TRBJ2-1
abundance: NA

CDR3aa: CASSPPYSGANVLTF
CDR3nt: TGTGCCAGCAGCCCACCCTACTCTGGGGCCAACGTCCTGACTTTC
v_gene: TRBV7-2
d_gene: NA
j_gene: TRBJ2-6
abundance: NA

CDR3aa: CASSRDSSPGYNSPLHF
CDR3nt: TGTGCCAGCAGTCGGGACAGTTCCCCCGGCTATAATTCACCCCTCCACTTT
v_gene: TRBV6-6
d_gene: TRBD1
j_gene: TRBJ1-6
abundance: NA

CDR3aa: CASSADNTDTQYF
CDR3nt: TGTGCCAGCAGCGCGGACAACACAGATACGCAGTATTTT
v_gene: TRBV7-9
d_gene: NA
j_gene: TRBJ2-3
abundance: NA

CDR3aa: CASSLAPGQGGWELFF
CDR3nt: TGTGCCAGCAGCTTAGCACCAGGACAGGGTGGATGGGAGCTGTTTTTT
v_gene: TRBV11-3
d_gene: TRBD1
j_gene: TRBJ2-2
abundance: NA

CDR3aa: CASSETSGRGNEQFF
CDR3nt: TGTGCCAGCAGCGAGACTAGCGGGAGGGGGAATGAGCAGTTCTTC
v_gene: TRBV11-2
d_gene: TRBD2
j_gene: TRBJ2-1
abundance: NA